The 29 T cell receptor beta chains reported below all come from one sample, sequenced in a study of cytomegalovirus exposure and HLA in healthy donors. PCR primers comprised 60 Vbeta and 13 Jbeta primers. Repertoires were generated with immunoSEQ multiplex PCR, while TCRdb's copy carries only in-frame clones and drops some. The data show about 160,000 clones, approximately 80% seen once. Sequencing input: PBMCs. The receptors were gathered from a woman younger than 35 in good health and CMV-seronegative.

This chain's CDR3 is CASSYALRVGYEQYF. The CDR3 DNA reads as TGTGCCAGCAGTTACGCTCTACGGGTAGGCTACGAGCAGTACTTC. The chain recombines TRBV6-5 with TRBJ2-5; D is uncertain. The DNA end is more similar to TRBJ2-7, so the J call may be wrong. Germline-derived CDR1 and CDR2 are MNHEY and SVGAGI. The CDR3 runs 15 residues.

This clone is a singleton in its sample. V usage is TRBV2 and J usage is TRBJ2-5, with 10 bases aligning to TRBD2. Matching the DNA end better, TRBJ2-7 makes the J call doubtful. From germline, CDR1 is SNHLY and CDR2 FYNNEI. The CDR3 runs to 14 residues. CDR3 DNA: TGTGCCAGCAGTGCGGGACTAGCGCGTGGCGAGCAGTACTTC. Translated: CASSAGLARGEQYF.

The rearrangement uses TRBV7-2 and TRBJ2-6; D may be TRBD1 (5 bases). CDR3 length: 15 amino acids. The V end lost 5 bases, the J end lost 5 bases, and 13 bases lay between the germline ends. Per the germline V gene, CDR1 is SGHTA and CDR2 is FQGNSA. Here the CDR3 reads CASSPGIDRANVLTF. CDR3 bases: TGTGCCAGCAGCCCAGGGATTGACCGGGCCAACGTCCTGACTTTC.

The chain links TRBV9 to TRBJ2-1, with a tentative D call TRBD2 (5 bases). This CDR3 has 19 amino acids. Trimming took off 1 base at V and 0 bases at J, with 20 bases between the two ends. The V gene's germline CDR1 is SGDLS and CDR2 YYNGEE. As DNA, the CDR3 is TGTGCCAGCAGCGTATTTCTCCCCCCGGTGGGAGTCTCCTACAATGAGCAGTTCTTC. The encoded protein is CASSVFLPPVGVSYNEQFF. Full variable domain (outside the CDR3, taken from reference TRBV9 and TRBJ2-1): DSGVTQTPKHLITATGQRVTLRCSPRSGDLSVYWYQQSLDQGLQFLIQYYNGEERAKGNILERFSAQQFPDLHSELNLSSLELGDSALYFCASSVFLPPVGVSYNEQFFGPGTRLTVL.

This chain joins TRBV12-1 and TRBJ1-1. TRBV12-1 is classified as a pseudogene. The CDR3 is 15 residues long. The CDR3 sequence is CASSVSVRGVTEAFF. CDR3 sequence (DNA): TGTGCCAGCTCTGTATCAGTGCGGGGGGTCACTGAAGCTTTCTTT.

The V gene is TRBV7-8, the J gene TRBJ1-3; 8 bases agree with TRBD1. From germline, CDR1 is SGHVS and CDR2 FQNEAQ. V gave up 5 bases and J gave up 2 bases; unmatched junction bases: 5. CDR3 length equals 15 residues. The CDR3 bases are TGTGCCAGCAGCATAGGACAGGGCGCTGGAAACACCATATATTTT. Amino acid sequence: CASSIGQGAGNTIYF. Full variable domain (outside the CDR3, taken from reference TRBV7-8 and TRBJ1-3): GAGVSQSPRYKVAKRGQDVALRCDPISGHVSLFWYQQALGQGPEFLTYFQNEAQLDKSGLPSDRFFAERPEGSVSTLKIQRTQQEDSAVYLCASSIGQGAGNTIYFGEGSWLTVV.

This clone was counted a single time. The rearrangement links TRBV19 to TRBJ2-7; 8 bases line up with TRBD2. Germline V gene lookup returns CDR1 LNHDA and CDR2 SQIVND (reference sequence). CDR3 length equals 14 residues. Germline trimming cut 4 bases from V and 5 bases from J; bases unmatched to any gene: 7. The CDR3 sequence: CASSTGGGTHEQYF. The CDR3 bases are TGTGCCAGTAGTACGGGAGGGGGAACGCACGAGCAGTACTTC.

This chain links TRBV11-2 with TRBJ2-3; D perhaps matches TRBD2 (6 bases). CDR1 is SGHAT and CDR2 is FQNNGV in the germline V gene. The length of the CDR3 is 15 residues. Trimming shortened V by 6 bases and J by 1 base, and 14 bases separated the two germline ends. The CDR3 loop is CASRFTSGGTDTQYF. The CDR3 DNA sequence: TGTGCCAGCAGATTTACATCGGGGGGCACAGATACGCAGTATTTT. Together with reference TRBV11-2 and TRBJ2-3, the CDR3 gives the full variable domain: EAGVAQSPRYKIIEKRQSVAFWCNPISGHATLYWYQQILGQGPKLLIQFQNNGVVDDSQLPKDRFSAERLKGVDSTLKIQPAKLEDSAVYLCASRFTSGGTDTQYFGPGTRLTVL.

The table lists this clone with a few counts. CDR3 DNA sequence: TGCGCCAGCAGCCAAGAAAGGACGGGACTAGCGGGGCCCACAGATACGCAGTATTTT. Encoded protein: CASSQERTGLAGPTDTQYF. V is TRBV4-1 and J is TRBJ2-3; 13 nucleotides line up with TRBD2. Germline V gene sequence: CDR1 MGHRA, CDR2 YSYEKL. V lost 0 bases and J lost 2; bases outside the gene matches: 8. The CDR3 is made up of 19 amino acids.

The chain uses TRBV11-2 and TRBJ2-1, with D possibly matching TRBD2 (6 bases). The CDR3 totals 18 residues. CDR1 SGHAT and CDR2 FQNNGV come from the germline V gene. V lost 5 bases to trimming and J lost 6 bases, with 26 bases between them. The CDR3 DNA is TGTGCCAGCAGCCTCATCCCAAGCTCGACTAGTTCTCCCAATGAGCAGTTCTTC. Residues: CASSLIPSSTSSPNEQFF.

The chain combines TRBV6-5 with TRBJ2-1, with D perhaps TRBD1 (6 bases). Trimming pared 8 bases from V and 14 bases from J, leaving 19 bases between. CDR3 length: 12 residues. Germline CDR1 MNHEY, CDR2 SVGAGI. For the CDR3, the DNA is TGTGCCAGCCGCCAGGGGTTCAGGGATGAGTTCTTC. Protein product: CASRQGFRDEFF.

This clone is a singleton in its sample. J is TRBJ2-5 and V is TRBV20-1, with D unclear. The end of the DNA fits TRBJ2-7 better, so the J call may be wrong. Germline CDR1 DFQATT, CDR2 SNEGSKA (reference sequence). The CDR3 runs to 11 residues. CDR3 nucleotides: TGCAGTGCTGGGCCAGACTACGAGCAGTACTTC. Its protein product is CSAGPDYEQYF.

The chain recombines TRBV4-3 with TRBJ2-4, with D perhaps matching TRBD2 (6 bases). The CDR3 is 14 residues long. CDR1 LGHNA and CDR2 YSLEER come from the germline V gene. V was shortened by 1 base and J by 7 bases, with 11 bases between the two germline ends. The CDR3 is CASSQVGGMNIQYF. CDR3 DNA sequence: TGCGCCAGCAGCCAAGTGGGGGGTATGAACATTCAGTACTTC.

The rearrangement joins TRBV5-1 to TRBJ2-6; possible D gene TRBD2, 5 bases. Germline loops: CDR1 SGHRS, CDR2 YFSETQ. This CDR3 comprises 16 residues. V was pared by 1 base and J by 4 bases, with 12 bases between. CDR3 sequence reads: CASSLSGNGGANVLTF. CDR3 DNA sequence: TGCGCCAGCAGCTTGTCGGGAAATGGGGGGGCCAACGTCCTGACTTTC.

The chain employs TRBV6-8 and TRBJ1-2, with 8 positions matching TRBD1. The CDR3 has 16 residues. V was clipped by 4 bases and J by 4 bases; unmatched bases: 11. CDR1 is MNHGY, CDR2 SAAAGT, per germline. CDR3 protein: CASSWGQVSSRYGYTF. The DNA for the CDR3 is TGTGCCAGCAGTTGGGGACAGGTTAGTAGTCGCTATGGCTACACCTTC.

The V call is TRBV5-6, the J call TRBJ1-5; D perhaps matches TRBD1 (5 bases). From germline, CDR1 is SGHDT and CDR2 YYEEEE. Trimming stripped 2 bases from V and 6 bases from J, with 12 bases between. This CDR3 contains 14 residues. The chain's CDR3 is CASSFLGEGQPQHF. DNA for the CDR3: TGTGCCAGCAGCTTCTTGGGGGAGGGTCAGCCCCAGCATTTT.

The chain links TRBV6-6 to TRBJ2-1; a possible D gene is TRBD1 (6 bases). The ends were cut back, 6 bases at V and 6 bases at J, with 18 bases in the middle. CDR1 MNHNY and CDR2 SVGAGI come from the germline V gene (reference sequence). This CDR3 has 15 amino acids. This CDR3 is CASSSTGSNRNEQFF. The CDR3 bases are TGTGCCAGCAGCTCCACAGGGAGTAACCGCAATGAGCAGTTCTTC.

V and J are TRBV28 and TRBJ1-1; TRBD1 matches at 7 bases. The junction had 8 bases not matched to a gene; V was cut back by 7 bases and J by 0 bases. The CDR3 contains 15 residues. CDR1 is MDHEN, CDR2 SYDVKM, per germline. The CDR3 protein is CASTRDSLMNTEAFF. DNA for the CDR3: TGTGCCAGCACGAGGGACAGCCTCATGAACACTGAAGCTTTCTTT.

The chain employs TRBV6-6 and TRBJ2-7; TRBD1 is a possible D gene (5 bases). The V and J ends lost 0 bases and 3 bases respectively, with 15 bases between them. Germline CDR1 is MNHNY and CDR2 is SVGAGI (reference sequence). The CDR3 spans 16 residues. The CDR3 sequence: CASSYSRQGKGYEQYF. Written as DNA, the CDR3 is TGTGCCAGCAGTTACTCTCGGCAGGGTAAAGGCTACGAGCAGTACTTC.

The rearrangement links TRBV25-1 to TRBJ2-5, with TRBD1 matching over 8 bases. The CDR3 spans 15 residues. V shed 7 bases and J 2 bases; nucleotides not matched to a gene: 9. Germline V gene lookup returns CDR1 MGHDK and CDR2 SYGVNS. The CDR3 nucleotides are TGTGCCAGCACCGAAGACAGGGGAAATCAAGAGACCCAGTACTTC. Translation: CASTEDRGNQETQYF.

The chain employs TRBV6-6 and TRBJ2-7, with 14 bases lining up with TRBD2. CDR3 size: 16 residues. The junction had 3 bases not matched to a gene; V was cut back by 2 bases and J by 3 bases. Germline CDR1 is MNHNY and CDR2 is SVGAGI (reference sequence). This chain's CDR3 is CASSYTGTSGSYEQYF. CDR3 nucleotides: TGTGCCAGCAGTTACACAGGGACTAGCGGGAGCTACGAGCAGTACTTC.

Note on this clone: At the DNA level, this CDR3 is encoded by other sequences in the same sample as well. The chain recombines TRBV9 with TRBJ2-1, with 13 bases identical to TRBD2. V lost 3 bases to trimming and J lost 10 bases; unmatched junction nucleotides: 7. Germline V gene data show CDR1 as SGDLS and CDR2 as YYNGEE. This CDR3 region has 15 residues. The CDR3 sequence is CASSATSGRAREQFF. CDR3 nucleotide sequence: TGTGCCAGCAGCGCAACTAGCGGGAGGGCTAGGGAGCAGTTCTTC.

CDR3 DNA sequence: TGTGCCAGTAGTGGGACTAGCGGGAGGGCCGGGAATGAGCAGTTCTTC. Amino acid sequence: CASSGTSGRAGNEQFF. The V gene is TRBV19, the J gene TRBJ2-1; 16 bases fit TRBD2. The CDR3 has 16 amino acids. Germline V CDR1 and CDR2: LNHDA, SQIVND (reference sequence). The trim removed 5 bases at V and 7 bases at J, leaving 5 bases unmatched.

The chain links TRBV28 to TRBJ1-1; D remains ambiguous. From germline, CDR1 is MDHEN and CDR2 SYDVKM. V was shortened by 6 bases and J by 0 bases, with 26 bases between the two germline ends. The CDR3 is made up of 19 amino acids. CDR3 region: CASRTTLEATRSVNTEAFF. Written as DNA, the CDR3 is TGTGCCAGCAGAACGACCCTTGAGGCTACCCGTTCAGTGAACACTGAAGCTTTCTTT.

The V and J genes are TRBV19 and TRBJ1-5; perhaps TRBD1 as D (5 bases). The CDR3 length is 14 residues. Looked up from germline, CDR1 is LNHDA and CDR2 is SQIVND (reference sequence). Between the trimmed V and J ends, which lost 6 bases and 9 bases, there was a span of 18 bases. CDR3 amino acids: CASSGQVQGSPQHF. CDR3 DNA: TGTGCCAGTAGCGGCCAGGTTCAGGGATCGCCCCAGCATTTT.

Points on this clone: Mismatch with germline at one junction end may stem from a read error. The CDR3 is CSSSLVTAAYEQYF. In DNA, the CDR3 is TGTTCCAGCAGCTTAGTAACAGCAGCCTACGAGCAGTACTTC. The genes are TRBV7-9 and TRBJ2-7; D not resolved. The CDR3 runs to 14 residues. CDR1 is SEHNR and CDR2 is FQNEAQ in the germline V gene (reference sequence).

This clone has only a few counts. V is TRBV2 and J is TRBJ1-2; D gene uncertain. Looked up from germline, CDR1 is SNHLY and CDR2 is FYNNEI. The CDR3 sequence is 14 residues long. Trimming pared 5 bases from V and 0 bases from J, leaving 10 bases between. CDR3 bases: TGTGCCAGCAGTCGAGAGAAGACTAACTATGGCTACACCTTC. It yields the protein CASSREKTNYGYTF.

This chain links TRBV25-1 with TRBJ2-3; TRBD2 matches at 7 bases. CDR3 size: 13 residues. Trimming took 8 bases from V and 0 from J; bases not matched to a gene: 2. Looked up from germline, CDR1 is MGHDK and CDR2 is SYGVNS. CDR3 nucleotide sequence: TGTGCCAGCGGGGAGGGGAGCACAGATACGCAGTATTTT. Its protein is CASGEGSTDTQYF.

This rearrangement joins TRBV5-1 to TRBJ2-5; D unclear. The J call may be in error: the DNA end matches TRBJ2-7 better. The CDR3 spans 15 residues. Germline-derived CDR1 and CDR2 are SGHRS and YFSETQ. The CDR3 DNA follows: TGCGCCAGCAGCTTGTATTGGGCCAGATCCTACGAGCAGTACTTC. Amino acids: CASSLYWARSYEQYF.